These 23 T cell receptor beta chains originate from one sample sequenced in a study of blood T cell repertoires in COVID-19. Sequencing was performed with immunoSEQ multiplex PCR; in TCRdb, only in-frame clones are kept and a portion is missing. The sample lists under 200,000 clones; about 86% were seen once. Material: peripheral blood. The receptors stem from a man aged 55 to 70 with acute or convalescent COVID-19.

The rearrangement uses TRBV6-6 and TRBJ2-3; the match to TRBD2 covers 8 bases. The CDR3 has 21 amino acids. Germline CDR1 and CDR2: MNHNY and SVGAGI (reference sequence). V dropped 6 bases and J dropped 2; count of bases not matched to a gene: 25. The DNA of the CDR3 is TGTGCCAGCAGCTCGCCTGTTGTCGCAGGCGGGGGGCATTATGACACAGATACGCAGTATTTT. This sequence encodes CASSSPVVAGGGHYDTDTQYF.

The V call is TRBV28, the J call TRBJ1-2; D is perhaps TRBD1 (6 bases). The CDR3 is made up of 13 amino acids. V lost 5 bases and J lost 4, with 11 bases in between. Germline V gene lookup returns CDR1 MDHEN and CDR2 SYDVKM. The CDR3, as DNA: TGTGCCAGCAGTCCTCGACAGGTCTATGGCTACACCTTC. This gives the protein CASSPRQVYGYTF.

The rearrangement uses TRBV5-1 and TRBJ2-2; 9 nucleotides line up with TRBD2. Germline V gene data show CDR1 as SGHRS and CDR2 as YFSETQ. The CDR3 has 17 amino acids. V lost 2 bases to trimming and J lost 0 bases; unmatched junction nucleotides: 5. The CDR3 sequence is CASSLLAGVANTGELFF. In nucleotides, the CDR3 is TGCGCCAGCAGCTTACTAGCGGGCGTCGCGAACACCGGGGAGCTGTTTTTT.

The CDR3 region is CASRDTSGSYEQYF. The CDR3 nucleotides read TGTGCCAGCAGGGACACTAGCGGGAGCTACGAGCAGTACTTC. The chain combines TRBV28 with TRBJ2-7, with 11 bases lining up with TRBD2. Losses at the gene ends were 6 bases for V and 3 bases for J; bases not matched to a gene: 4. Germline CDR1 is MDHEN and CDR2 is SYDVKM. The CDR3 sequence is 14 residues long.

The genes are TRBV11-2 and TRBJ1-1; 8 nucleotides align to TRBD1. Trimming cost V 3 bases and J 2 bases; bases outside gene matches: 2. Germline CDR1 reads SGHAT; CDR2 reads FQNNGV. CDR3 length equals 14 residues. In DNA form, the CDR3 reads TGTGCCAGCAGCTTCTCAGGGGGCAACACTGAAGCTTTCTTT. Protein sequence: CASSFSGGNTEAFF. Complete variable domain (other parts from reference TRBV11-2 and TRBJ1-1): EAGVAQSPRYKIIEKRQSVAFWCNPISGHATLYWYQQILGQGPKLLIQFQNNGVVDDSQLPKDRFSAERLKGVDSTLKIQPAKLEDSAVYLCASSFSGGNTEAFFGQGTRLTVV.

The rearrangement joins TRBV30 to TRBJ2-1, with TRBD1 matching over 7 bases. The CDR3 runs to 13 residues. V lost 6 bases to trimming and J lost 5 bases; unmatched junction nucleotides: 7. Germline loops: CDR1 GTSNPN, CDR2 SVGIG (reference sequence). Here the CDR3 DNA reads TGTGCCTGCCAGGGGGACGGCCACAATGAGCAGTTCTTC. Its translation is CACQGDGHNEQFF.

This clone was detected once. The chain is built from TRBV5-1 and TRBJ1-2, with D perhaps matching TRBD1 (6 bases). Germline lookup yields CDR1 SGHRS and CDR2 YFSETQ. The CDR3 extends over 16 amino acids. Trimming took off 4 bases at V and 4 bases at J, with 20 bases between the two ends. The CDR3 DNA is TGCGCCAGCAGCGGAGCACCAACAGGGACCGGCTATGGCTACACCTTC. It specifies CASSGAPTGTGYGYTF.

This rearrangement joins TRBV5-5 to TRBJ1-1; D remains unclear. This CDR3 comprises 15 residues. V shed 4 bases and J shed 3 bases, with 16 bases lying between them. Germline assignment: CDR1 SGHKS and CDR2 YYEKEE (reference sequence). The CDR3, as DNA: TGTGCCAGCAGCCCCGGATGGAGAGGGCACACTGAAGCTTTCTTT. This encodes CASSPGWRGHTEAFF.

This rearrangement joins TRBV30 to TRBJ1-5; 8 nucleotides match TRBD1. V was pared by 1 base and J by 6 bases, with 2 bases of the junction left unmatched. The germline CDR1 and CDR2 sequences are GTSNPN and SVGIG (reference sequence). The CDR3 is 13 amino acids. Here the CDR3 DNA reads TGTGCCTGGAGTGCAGGGGGCGGTCAGCCCCAGCATTTT. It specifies CAWSAGGGQPQHF. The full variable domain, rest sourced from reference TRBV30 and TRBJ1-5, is SQTIHQWPATLVQPVGSPLSLECTVEGTSNPNLYWYRQAAGRGLQLLFYSVGIGQISSEVPQNLSASRPQDRQFILSSKKLLLSDSGFYLCAWSAGGGQPQHFGDGTRLSIL.

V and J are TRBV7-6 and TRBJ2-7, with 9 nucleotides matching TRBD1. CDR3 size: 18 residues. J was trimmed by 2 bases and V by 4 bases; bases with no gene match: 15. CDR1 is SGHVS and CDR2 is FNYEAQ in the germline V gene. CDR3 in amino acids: CASSSATGGVGSAYEQYF. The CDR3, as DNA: TGTGCCAGCAGCTCCGCGACAGGGGGGGTTGGTTCTGCCTACGAGCAGTACTTC.

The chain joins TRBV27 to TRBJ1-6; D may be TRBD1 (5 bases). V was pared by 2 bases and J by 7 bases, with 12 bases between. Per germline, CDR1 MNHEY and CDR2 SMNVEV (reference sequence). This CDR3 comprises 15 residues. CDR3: CASSLRGSLNSPLHF. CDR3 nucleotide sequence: TGTGCCAGCAGTTTAAGGGGCAGCCTAAATTCACCCCTCCACTTT.

The CDR3 sequence: CASSPSPGGNTEAFF. DNA for the CDR3: TGTGCCAGCAGCCCATCCCCGGGGGGGAACACTGAAGCTTTCTTT. The genes are TRBV6-5 and TRBJ1-1; D is possibly TRBD1 (5 bases). Germline V CDR1 and CDR2: MNHEY, SVGAGI. This CDR3 has 15 residues. V lost 6 bases and J lost 1, with 15 bases in between.

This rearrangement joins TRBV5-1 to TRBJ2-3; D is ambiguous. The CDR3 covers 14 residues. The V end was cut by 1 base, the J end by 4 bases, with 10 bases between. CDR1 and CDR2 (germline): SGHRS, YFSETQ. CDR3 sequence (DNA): TGCGCCAGCAGCTTGAGTTTAGCTTCAGATACGCAGTATTTT. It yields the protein CASSLSLASDTQYF.

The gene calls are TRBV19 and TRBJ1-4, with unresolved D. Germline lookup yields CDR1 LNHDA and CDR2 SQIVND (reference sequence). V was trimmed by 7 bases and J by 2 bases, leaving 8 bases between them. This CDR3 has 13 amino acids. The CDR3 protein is CASMARTNEKLFF. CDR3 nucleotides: TGTGCCAGTATGGCGCGGACTAATGAAAAACTGTTTTTT.

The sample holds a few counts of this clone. The CDR3 here is CASSWGGANNSPLHF. In DNA, the CDR3 is TGTGCCAGCAGCTGGGGGGGGGCGAATAATTCACCCCTCCACTTT. The rearrangement joins TRBV7-8 to TRBJ1-6; tentatively, D is TRBD1 (6 bases). The V and J ends lost 4 bases and 5 bases respectively, with 12 bases between them. Germline V CDR1 and CDR2: SGHVS, FQNEAQ. CDR3 length: 15 residues.

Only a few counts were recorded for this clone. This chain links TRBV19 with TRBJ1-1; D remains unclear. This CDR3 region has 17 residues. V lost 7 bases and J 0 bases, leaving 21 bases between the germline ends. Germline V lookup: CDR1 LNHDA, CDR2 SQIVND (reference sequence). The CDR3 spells CASKLLNPFGMNTEAFF. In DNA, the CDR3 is TGTGCCAGTAAATTATTGAACCCGTTCGGGATGAACACTGAAGCTTTCTTT.

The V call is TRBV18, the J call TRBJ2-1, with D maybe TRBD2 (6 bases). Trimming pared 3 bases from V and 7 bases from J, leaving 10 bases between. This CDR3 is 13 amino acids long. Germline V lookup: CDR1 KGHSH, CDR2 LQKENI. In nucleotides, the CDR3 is TGTGCCAGCTCACCGCAACGGGGGAATGAGCAGTTCTTC. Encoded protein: CASSPQRGNEQFF.

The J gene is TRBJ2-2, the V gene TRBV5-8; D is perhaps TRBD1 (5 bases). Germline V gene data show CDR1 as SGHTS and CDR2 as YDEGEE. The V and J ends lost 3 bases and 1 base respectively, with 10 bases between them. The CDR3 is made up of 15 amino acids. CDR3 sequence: CASSSGHENTGELFF. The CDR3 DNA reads TGTGCCAGCAGCTCCGGACACGAGAACACCGGGGAGCTGTTTTTT. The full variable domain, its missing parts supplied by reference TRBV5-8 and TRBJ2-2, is EAGVTQSPTHLIKTRGQQATLRCSPISGHTSVYWYQQALGLGLQFLLWYDEGEERNRGNFPPRFSGRQFPNYSSELNVNALELEDSALYLCASSSGHENTGELFFGEGSRLTVL.

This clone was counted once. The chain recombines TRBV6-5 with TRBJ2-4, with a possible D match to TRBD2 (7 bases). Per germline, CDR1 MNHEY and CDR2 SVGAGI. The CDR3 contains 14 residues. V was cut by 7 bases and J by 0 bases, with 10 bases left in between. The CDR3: CASKGGLAKNIQYF. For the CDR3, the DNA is TGTGCCAGCAAGGGGGGGCTAGCCAAAAACATTCAGTACTTC.

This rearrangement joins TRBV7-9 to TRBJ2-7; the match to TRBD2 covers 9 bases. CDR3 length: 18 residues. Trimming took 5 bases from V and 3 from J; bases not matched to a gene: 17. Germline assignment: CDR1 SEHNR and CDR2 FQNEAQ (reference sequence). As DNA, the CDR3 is TGTGCCAGCAGCATAAGCCCAGACCGACTAGCGGATAACTACGAGCAGTACTTC. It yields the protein CASSISPDRLADNYEQYF.

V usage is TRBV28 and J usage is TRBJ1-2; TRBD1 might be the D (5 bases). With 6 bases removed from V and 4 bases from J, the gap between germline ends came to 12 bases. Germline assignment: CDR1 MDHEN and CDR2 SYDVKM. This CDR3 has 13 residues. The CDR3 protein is CASRYTGFYGYTF. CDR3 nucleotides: TGTGCCAGCAGGTATACAGGATTCTATGGCTACACCTTC.

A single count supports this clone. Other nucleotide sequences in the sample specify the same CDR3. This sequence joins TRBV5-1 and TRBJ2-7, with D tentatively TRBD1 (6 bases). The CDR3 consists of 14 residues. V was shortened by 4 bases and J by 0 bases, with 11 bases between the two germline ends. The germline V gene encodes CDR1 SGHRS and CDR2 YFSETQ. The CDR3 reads CASSPTGGSYEQYF. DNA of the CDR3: TGCGCCAGCAGCCCGACAGGTGGCTCCTACGAGCAGTACTTC.

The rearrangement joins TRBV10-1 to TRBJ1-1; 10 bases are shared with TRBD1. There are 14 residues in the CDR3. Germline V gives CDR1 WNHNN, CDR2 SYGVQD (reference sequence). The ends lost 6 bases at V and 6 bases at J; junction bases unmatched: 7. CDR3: CASRGTGEYAEAFF. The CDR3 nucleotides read TGCGCCAGCAGAGGGACAGGGGAGTACGCTGAAGCTTTCTTT.